Listed below are T cell receptor beta chains from one sample, sequenced in a study of regulatory T cells in long-lasting Graves disease. TCRdb itself ran the multiplex PCR reads through MiXCR, one entry per CDR3 protein. The repertoire has around 450,000 distinct CDR3 sequences, about a fifth of them found once; the top ten carry around 7%. Specimen: peripheral blood mononuclear cells (PBMCs), collected when the disease was refractory, from a patient treated with antithyroid drugs. These receptors originate from a female donor with Graves disease. CDR3s include the opening cysteine and the closing phenylalanine or tryptophan. D genes are given only for firm matches. Rows give clone size only sometimes, using once, few, many, or a class for an expanded clone.

v_gene	j_gene	abundance	d_gene	CDR3aa	CDR3nt
TRBV19	TRBJ2-1	NA	NA	CASSIGGIYNEQFF	TGTGCCAGTAGTATTGGGGGGATCTACAATGAGCAGTTCTTC
TRBV27	TRBJ1-1	many	NA	CASSLHGGMNTEAFF	TGTGCCAGCAGTTTACATGGCGGAATGAACACTGAAGCTTTCTTT
TRBV30	TRBJ1-5	NA	NA	CAWSLWGSNQPQHF	TGTGCCTGGAGTCTATGGGGATCCAATCAGCCCCAGCATTTT
TRBV28	TRBJ1-4	many	TRBD1	CASSSGQGPDGKLFF	TGTGCCAGCAGTTCCGGACAGGGTCCGGATGGAAAACTGTTTTTT
TRBV28	TRBJ1-2	many	TRBD1	CASSRAQGQGARRYGYTF	TGTGCCAGCAGTCGCGCTCAGGGACAGGGGGCGAGAAGGTACGGCTACACCTTC
TRBV6-2/TRBV6-3	TRBJ2-3	NA	TRBD2	CASSYSARGLAGGHTQYF	TGTGCCAGCAGTTACTCGGCCCGGGGACTAGCGGGGGGTCATACGCAGTATTTT
TRBV19	TRBJ2-7	few	TRBD2	CASTLTGGRAGEQYF	TGTGCCAGTACCCTCACGGGCGGGAGGGCCGGCGAGCAGTACTTC
TRBV10-3	TRBJ2-5	many	NA	CAISESGWETQYF	TGTGCCATCAGTGAGTCTGGGTGGGAGACCCAGTACTTC
TRBV10-3	TRBJ1-1	many	TRBD1	CAIRSGTGAGSTEAFF	TGTGCCATCAGATCCGGGACAGGGGCCGGTAGCACTGAAGCTTTCTTT
TRBV28	TRBJ2-3	NA	NA	CASSSLGAGLITDTQYF	TGTGCCAGCAGTTCCCTTGGGGCGGGTCTTATCACAGATACGCAGTATTTT
TRBV6-1	TRBJ1-4	NA	NA	CASSPDPPETNEKLFF	TGTGCCAGCAGTCCCGACCCACCGGAAACTAATGAAAAACTGTTTTTT
TRBV20-1	TRBJ1-5	few	NA	CSALGILGSNQPQHF	TGCAGTGCCTTGGGTATACTAGGCAGCAATCAGCCCCAGCATTTT
TRBV12-3/TRBV12-4	TRBJ1-3	NA	NA	CASSSPTGSSGNTIYF	TGTGCCAGCAGTTCCCCGACAGGCAGCTCTGGAAACACCATATATTTT
TRBV7-9	TRBJ2-2	many	TRBD1	CASRNRDSLNTGELFF	TGTGCCAGCAGGAACCGGGACAGCCTAAACACCGGGGAGCTGTTTTTT
TRBV3-1	TRBJ2-4	many	TRBD1	CASSRTGTGWNIQYF	TGTGCCAGCAGCCGTACCGGGACAGGGTGGAACATTCAGTACTTC
TRBV19	TRBJ2-2	few	NA	CASSIGSSTGELFF	TGTGCCAGTAGTATCGGGAGTAGTACCGGGGAGCTGTTTTTT
TRBV19	TRBJ1-5	few	NA	CASSIIGGPPHF	TGTGCCAGTAGTATTATCGGGGGGCCGCCGCATTTT
TRBV11-2	TRBJ2-4	NA	NA	CASSIFSLAKNIQYF	TGTGCCAGCAGCATTTTCAGCCTAGCCAAAAACATTCAGTACTTC
TRBV29-1	TRBJ2-7	NA	TRBD1	CSVREGTGSHEQYF	TGCAGCGTCAGGGAGGGGACAGGGTCCCACGAGCAGTACTTC
TRBV7-8	TRBJ2-7	NA	NA	CASSPETSWRYEQYF	TGTGCCAGCAGCCCGGAGACTAGTTGGCGCTACGAGCAGTACTTC
TRBV2	TRBJ1-1	many	NA	CASSGQMGLGGTEAFF	TGTGCCAGCAGCGGACAGATGGGATTGGGTGGGACTGAAGCTTTCTTT
TRBV11-2	TRBJ2-5	many	TRBD1	CASSYGTGQGETQYF	TGTGCCAGCAGCTACGGGACAGGGCAGGGGGAGACCCAGTACTTC